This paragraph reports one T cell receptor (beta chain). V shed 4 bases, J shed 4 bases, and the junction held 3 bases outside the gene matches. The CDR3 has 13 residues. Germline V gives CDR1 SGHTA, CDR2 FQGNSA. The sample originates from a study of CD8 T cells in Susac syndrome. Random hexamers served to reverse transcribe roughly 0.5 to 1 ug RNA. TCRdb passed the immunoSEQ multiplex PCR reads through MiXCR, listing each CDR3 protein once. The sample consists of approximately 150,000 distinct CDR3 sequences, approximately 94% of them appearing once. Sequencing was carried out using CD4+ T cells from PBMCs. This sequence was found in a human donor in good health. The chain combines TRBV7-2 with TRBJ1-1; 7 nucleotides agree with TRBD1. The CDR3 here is CASSYHRGTEAFF. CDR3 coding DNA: TGTGCCAGCAGCTACCACAGGGGCACTGAAGCTTTCTTT.